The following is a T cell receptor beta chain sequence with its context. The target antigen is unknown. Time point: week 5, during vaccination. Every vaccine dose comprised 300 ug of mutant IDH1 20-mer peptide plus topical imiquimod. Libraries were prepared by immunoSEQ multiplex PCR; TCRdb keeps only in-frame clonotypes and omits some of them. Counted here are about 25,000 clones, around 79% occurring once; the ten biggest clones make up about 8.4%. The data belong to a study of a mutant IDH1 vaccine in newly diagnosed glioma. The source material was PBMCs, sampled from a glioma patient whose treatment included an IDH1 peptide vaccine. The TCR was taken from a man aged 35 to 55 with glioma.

The CDR3 DNA is TGTGCCAGCAGCCTACTCACGGGAGAGCGCTACGAGCAGTACTTC. Residues: CASSLLTGERYEQYF. The gene calls are TRBV7-9 and TRBJ2-7, with D perhaps TRBD2 (6 bases). Looked up from germline, CDR1 is SEHNR and CDR2 is FQNEAQ (reference sequence). V lost 5 bases and J lost 3, with 17 bases in between. This CDR3 has 15 residues.